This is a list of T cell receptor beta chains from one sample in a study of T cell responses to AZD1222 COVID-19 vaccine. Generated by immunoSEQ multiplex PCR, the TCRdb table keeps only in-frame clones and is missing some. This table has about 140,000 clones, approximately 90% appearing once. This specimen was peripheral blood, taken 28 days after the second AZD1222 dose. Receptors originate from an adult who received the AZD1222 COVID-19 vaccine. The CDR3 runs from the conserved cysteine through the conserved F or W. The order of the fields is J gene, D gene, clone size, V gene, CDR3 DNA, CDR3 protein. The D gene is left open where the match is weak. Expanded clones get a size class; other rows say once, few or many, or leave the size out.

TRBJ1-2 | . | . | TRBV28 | TGTGCCAGCAGCGTGAGGGACCAGAGCGATGGCTACACCTTC | CASSVRDQSDGYTF
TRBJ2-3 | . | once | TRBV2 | TGTGCCAGCAGTAGAGATACGCAGTATTTT | CASSRDTQYF
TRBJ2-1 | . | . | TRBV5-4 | TGTGCCAGCAGCCCAGGGGGAGGTTCCCTCTTGGGTGAGCAGTTCTTC | CASSPGGGSLLGEQFF
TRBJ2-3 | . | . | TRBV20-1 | TGCAGTGCTAGAGAGGGTCGTACGCAGTATTTT | CSAREGRTQYF
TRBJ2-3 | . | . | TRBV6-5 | TGTGCCAGCAGCTCGAATCGGGGGCCCACAGATACGCAGTATTTT | CASSSNRGPTDTQYF
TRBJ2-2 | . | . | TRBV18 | TGTGCCAGCTTAGACACCGGGGAGCTGTTTTTT | CASLDTGELFF
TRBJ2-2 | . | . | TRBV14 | TGTGCCAGCAGCCAAGATCTCGTTCCGGGGCTGTTTTTT | CASSQDLVPGLFF
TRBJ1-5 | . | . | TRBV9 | TGTGCCAGCAGCGTCGACGGGGGACGGGATCAGCCCCAGCATTTT | CASSVDGGRDQPQHF
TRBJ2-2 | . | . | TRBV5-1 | TGCGCCAGCAGCTCCCGCCTGGGCCGCACCGGGGAGCTGTTTTTT | CASSSRLGRTGELFF
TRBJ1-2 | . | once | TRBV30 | TGTGCCTGGAGCAGCCCCCGGGGGTTGGATCGCTACACCTTC | CAWSSPRGLDRYTF
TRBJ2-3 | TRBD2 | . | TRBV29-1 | TGCAGCGTTGAGGGGGCGGGAGGGCCCGGTGGGTATACGCAGTATTTT | CSVEGAGGPGGYTQYF
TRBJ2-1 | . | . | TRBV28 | TGTGCCAGCAGTCCCCTGGGGATGTTGAATGAGCAGTTCTTC | CASSPLGMLNEQFF
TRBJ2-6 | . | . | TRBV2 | TGTGCCAGCACGGGGTCTGGGGCCAACGTCCTGACTTTC | CASTGSGANVLTF
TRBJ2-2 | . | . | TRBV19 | TGTGCCAGTAGTGGGGGGACTTCGACCGGGGAGCTGTTTTTT | CASSGGTSTGELFF
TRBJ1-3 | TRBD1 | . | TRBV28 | TGTGCCAGCAGTTTTTCGTCGCCAAGGGGGCCCGGAAACACCATATATTTT | CASSFSSPRGPGNTIYF
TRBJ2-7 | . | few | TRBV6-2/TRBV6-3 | TGTGCCAGCAGTTACCTCTTGGGCGGAGACAAGGACGAGCAGTACTTC | CASSYLLGGDKDEQYF
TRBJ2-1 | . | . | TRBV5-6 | TGTGCCAGCAGCTTCGGGGGGCCGTTAGGGAATGAGCAGTTCTTC | CASSFGGPLGNEQFF
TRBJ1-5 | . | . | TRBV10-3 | TGTGCCATCAGTGAGATGGGGTTAGTTGGCAATCAGCCCCAGCATTTT | CAISEMGLVGNQPQHF
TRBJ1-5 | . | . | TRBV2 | TGTGCCGGGGCCCCCGGGCCCAATCAGCCCCAGCATTTT | CAGAPGPNQPQHF
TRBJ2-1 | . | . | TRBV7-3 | TGTGCCAGCAGCCTCAGCTCCTACAATGAGCAGTTCTTC | CASSLSSYNEQFF
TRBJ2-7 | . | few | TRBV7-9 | TGTGCCAGCAGCTTAGGGGGGACAATCACCTACGAGCAGTACTTC | CASSLGGTITYEQYF
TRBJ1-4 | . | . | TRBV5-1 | TGCGCCAGCAGCTTGGATTTTGAAAAACTGTTTTTT | CASSLDFEKLFF
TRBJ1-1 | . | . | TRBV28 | TGTGCCAGCAATCCGGGACGGATGAACACTGAAGCTTTCTTT | CASNPGRMNTEAFF
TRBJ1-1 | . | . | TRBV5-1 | TGCGCCAGCAGCCCCATTGGAGGGACCCCCTCCTCGAACACTGAAGCTTTCTTT | CASSPIGGTPSSNTEAFF
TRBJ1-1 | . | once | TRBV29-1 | TGCAGCGTCGGTGGGGGGAGCACTGAAGCTTTCTTT | CSVGGGSTEAFF
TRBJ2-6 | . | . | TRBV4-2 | TGTGCCAGCAGCCAAGATCGGGTCACTTTAGTTGGGGGGGCCAACGTCCTGACTTTC | CASSQDRVTLVGGANVLTF
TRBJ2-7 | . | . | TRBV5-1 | TGCGCCAGCAGCTTACTAGGAAGCCACGAGCAGTACTTC | CASSLLGSHEQYF
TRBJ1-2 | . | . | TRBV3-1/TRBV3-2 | TGTGCCAGCAGCCAAGTTTCCGGGAACTATGGCTACACCTTC | CASSQVSGNYGYTF
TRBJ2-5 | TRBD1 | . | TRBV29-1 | TGCAGCATGTGGACAGGAGGCCTCGAAGAGACCCAGTACTTC | CSMWTGGLEETQYF
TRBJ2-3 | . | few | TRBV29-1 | TGCAGCGTAGGGGAGAGTGGAAGCACAGATACGCAGTATTTT | CSVGESGSTDTQYF
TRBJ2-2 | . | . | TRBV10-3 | TGTGCCATCAGCGCTTATACCTCTGCCACGAACACCGGGGAGCTGTTTTTT | CAISAYTSATNTGELFF
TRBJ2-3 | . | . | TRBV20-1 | TGCAGTGCTAGGGCAATAGATACGCAGTATTTT | CSARAIDTQYF
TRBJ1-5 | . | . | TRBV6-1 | TGTGCCAGCAGTGAAGTGGGGTTCAATCAGCCCCAGCATTTT | CASSEVGFNQPQHF
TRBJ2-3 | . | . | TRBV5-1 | TGCGCCAGCAGCTTGGTGCCGGTTACAGATACGCAGTATTTT | CASSLVPVTDTQYF
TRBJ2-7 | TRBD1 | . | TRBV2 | TGTGCCAGCAGACCACGACAGGGGTCCTACGAGCAGTACTTC | CASRPRQGSYEQYF
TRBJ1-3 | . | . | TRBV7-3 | TGTGCCAGCAGCTCCGGACCTGGAAACACCATATATTTT | CASSSGPGNTIYF
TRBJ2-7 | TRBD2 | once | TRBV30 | TGTGCCTGGATCCACAGGACTAGCGGGATCTACGAGCAGTACTTC | CAWIHRTSGIYEQYF
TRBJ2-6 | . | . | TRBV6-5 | TGTGCCAGCAGCTCATCTGGGGCCAACGTCCTGACTTTC | CASSSSGANVLTF
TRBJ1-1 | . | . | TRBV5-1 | TGCGCCAGCAGATCGGGGGGCGCTTACGACACTGAAGCTTTCTTT | CASRSGGAYDTEAFF
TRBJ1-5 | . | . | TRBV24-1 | TGTGCCACCAGTTATTCACGGGGGGGTAGCAATCAGCCCCAGCATTTT | CATSYSRGGSNQPQHF
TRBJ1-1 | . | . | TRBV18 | TGTGCCAGCTCACCATTTGGCGACAGACTGAACACTGAAGCTTTCTTT | CASSPFGDRLNTEAFF